The entry below gives a single T cell receptor beta chain sequence along with its context. This sample is part of a study of blood T cell repertoires in COVID-19. Study details: Samples of COVID-19 (acute and convalescent) were obtained from the United States, Italy and Spain. From T cells, B-cell-depleted T cells, or PBMCs came the material, which was cDNA or gDNA.

CDR3 length equals 12 residues. Germline loops: CDR1 SGHDT, CDR2 YYEEEE. The V end lost 2 bases, the J end lost 6 bases, and 8 bases lay between the germline ends. Per the original data handling: Scientists estimated how many nucleated cells there were by amplifying reference gene primers. Sequencing used immunoSEQ multiplex PCR; TCRdb keeps in-frame clones, though not all of them. V and J calls and clone size are copied from that table; D and trimming were computed from the DNA. This sample has hundreds of thousands of clones; 85% to 90% occur once, and the top ten carry more than 0.25%. Sample: peripheral blood. The sequence was obtained from a woman between 18 and 29 years old with acute or convalescent COVID-19. This chain connects TRBV5-6 to TRBJ1-1, with D possibly TRBD1 on 5 matching bases. CDR3 in DNA: TGTGCCAGCAGCTTATCGGGGGCTGAAGCTTTCTTT. Translated, it gives CASSLSGAEAFF.